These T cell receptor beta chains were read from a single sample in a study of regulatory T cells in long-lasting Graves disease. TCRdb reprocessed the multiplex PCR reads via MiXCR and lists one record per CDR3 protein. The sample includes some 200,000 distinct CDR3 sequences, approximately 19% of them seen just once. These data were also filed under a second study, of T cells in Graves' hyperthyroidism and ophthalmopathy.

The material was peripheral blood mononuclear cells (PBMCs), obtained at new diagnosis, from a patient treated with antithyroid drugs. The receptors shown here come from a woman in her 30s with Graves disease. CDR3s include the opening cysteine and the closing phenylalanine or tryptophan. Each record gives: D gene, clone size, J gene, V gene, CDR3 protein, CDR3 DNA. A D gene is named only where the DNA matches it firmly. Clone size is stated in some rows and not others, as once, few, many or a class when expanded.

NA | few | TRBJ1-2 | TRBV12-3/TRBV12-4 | CASSYSWKAGYTF | TGTGCCAGCAGTTATTCTTGGAAGGCTGGCTACACCTTC
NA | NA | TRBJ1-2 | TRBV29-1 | CSVATLERHTF | TGCAGCGTTGCCACCTTAGAGCGCCACACCTTC
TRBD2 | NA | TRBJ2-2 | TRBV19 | CASRFGAGGAGELFF | TGTGCCAGTAGATTCGGAGCGGGAGGGGCCGGGGAGCTGTTTTTT
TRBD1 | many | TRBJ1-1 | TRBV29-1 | CSVGTGRTEAFF | TGCAGCGTGGGGACAGGGAGGACTGAAGCTTTCTTT
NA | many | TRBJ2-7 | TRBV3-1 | CASSQVKGGEQYF | TGTGCCAGCAGCCAAGTGAAGGGGGGCGAGCAGTACTTC
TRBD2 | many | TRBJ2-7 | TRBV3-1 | CASNQDGGGGREQYF | TGTGCCAGCAACCAAGACGGGGGGGGCGGGCGCGAGCAGTACTTC
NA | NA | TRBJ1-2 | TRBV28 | CASSLSVGVSGYTF | TGTGCCAGCAGTTTATCTGTTGGGGTTAGTGGCTACACCTTC
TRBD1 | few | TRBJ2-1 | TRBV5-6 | CASSSPGTGLYNEQFF | TGTGCCAGCAGCTCGCCCGGGACAGGGCTCTACAATGAGCAGTTCTTC
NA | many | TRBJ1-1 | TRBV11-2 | CASSRSRRMNTEAFF | TGTGCCAGCAGCAGATCCAGGCGGATGAACACTGAAGCTTTCTTT
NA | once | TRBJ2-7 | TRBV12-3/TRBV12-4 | CASRSGTVYEQYF | TGTGCCAGCAGATCCGGGACGGTATACGAGCAGTACTTC
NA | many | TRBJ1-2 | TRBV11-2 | CASSLVGGVGYGYTF | TGTGCCAGCAGCTTAGTAGGGGGGGTAGGCTATGGCTACACCTTC
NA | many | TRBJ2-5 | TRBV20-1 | CSARLSGGGETQYF | TGCAGTGCTAGACTCTCTGGAGGGGGGGAGACCCAGTACTTC
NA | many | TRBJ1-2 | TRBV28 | CASSLNGWGMRDGYTF | TGTGCCAGCAGTTTAAATGGTTGGGGGATGAGGGATGGCTACACCTTC
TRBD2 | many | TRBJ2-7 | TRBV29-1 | CSVGLAGNEQYF | TGCAGCGTTGGACTAGCGGGAAACGAGCAGTACTTC
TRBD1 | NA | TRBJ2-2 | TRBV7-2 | CASSFRQGVGTGELFF | TGTGCCAGCAGCTTCCGACAGGGGGTAGGCACCGGGGAGCTGTTTTTT
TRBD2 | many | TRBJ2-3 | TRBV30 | CAWSWRGGRGDTQYF | TGTGCCTGGAGTTGGCGGGGGGGCCGAGGCGATACGCAGTATTTT
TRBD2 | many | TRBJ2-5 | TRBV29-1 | CSVAGSGGPETQYF | TGCAGCGTTGCAGGTAGCGGGGGGCCAGAGACCCAGTACTTC
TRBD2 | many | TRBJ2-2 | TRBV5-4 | CASRMGLAGGLGTGELFF | TGTGCCAGCAGGATGGGACTAGCGGGGGGGCTGGGGACCGGGGAGCTGTTTTTT
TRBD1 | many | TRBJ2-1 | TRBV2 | CASLGTAQQFF | TGTGCCAGCTTGGGGACAGCTCAGCAGTTCTTC
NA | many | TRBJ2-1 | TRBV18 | CASSPKGGAGYNEQFF | TGTGCCAGCTCTCCTAAAGGGGGGGCCGGGTACAATGAGCAGTTCTTC
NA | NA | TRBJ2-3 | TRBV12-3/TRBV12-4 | CASSLGGDTDTQYF | TGTGCCAGCAGTTTAGGGGGGGACACAGATACGCAGTATTTT
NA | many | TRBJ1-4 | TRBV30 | CAWREGQPFNEKLFF | TGTGCCTGGAGAGAAGGACAGCCTTTTAATGAAAAACTGTTTTTT
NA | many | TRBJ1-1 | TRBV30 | CAWSTSLNTEAFF | TGTGCCTGGAGTACGTCCCTAAACACTGAAGCTTTCTTT
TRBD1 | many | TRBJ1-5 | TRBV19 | CASSLQGAIGNQPQHF | TGTGCCAGTAGTTTACAGGGGGCAATTGGCAATCAGCCCCAGCATTTT
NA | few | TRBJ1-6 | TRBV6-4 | CASSAGLEGPLHF | TGTGCCAGCAGTGCAGGCCTCGAGGGACCCCTCCACTTT
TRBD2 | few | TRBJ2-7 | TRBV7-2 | CASSLVVTSFEQYF | TGTGCCAGCAGCTTAGTGGTGACTAGCTTCGAGCAGTACTTC
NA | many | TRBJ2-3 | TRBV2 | CASTSLTGSTDTQYF | TGTGCCAGCACGAGCCTAACAGGGAGCACAGATACGCAGTATTTT
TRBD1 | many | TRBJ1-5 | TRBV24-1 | CATSGGKGGRGNQPQHF | TGTGCCACCAGTGGAGGGAAAGGGGGCCGGGGCAATCAGCCCCAGCATTTT
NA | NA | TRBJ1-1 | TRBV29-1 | CSAGTQNTEAFF | TGCAGCGCTGGGACGCAGAACACTGAAGCTTTCTTT
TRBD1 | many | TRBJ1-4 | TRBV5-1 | CASSLGQGYGGEKLFF | TGCGCCAGCAGCTTGGGACAGGGCTATGGAGGTGAAAAACTGTTTTTT
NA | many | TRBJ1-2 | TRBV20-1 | CSARGVKSYGYTF | TGCAGTGCTAGAGGGGTAAAGTCCTATGGCTACACCTTC
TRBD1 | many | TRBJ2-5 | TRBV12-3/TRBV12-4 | CASSVAGGRQETQYF | TGTGCCAGCAGCGTGGCAGGGGGTAGGCAGGAGACCCAGTACTTC
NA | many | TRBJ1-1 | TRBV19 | CASSSPPTNTEAFF | TGTGCCAGTAGTAGCCCCCCAACGAACACTGAAGCTTTCTTT
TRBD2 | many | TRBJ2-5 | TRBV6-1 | CASSEWSGDVGETQYF | TGTGCCAGCAGTGAATGGAGCGGGGACGTTGGGGAGACCCAGTACTTC
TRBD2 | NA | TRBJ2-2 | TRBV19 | CASSGGGSLTGELFF | TGTGCCAGTAGTGGGGGGGGGAGCCTCACCGGGGAGCTGTTTTTT
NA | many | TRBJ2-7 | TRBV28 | CASSTRGGGGSSYEQYF | TGTGCCAGCAGCACAAGAGGAGGGGGCGGGAGCTCCTACGAGCAGTACTTC
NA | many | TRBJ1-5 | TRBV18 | CASSPRGDSQPQHF | TGTGCCAGCTCGCCCCGGGGTGATTCGCAGCCCCAGCATTTT
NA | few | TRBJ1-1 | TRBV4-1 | CASSQDVSKGDEAFF | TGCGCCAGCAGCCAAGATGTTTCAAAGGGGGATGAAGCTTTCTTT
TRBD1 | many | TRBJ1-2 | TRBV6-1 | CASSANQGAIYGYTF | TGTGCCAGCAGTGCTAACCAGGGGGCGATCTATGGCTACACCTTC
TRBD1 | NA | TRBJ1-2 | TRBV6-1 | CASSGTGTSAGYTF | TGTGCCAGCAGTGGGACAGGGACGAGCGCGGGCTACACCTTC
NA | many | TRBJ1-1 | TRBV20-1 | CSAIIGRVFTEAFF | TGCAGTGCCATAATAGGGCGGGTGTTCACTGAAGCTTTCTTT